These T cell receptor beta chains were read from a single sample in a study of blood T cell repertoires in COVID-19. Profiled with immunoSEQ multiplex PCR; TCRdb holds only in-frame clones, not every one. The sample records about 380,000 clones, 70% to 90% being singletons. The source material was PBMCs or T cells enriched from blood (not recorded which). These receptors were obtained from a young woman who had recovered from COVID-19. CDR3s include the opening cysteine and the closing phenylalanine or tryptophan. D genes are given only for firm matches. Clone size is not always given. Where it is, it says once, few, many or a class for expanded clones.

abundance | j_gene | d_gene | v_gene | CDR3aa | CDR3nt
- | TRBJ1-2 | TRBD1 | TRBV15 | CATSRSGQGLGGYTF | TGTGCCACCAGCAGGTCAGGACAGGGCCTAGGTGGCTACACCTTC
few | TRBJ1-1 | - | TRBV11-2 | CASRSPRGNTEAFF | TGTGCCAGCAGGTCACCCAGGGGGAACACTGAAGCTTTCTTT
few | TRBJ2-3 | TRBD2 | TRBV7-8 | CASSPQTTSGGWDTQYF | TGTGCCAGCAGCCCGCAAACCACTAGCGGGGGCTGGGATACGCAGTATTTT
few | TRBJ2-5 | - | TRBV20-1 | CSVNQETQYF | TGCAGTGTTAACCAAGAGACCCAGTACTTC
- | TRBJ1-4 | TRBD1 | TRBV2 | CAIAQGAGEKLFF | TGTGCCATCGCACAGGGGGCTGGGGAAAAACTGTTTTTT
- | TRBJ2-7 | - | TRBV5-6 | CASSLSGDGNEQYF | TGTGCCAGCAGCTTATCGGGGGATGGGAACGAGCAGTACTTC
- | TRBJ1-4 | - | TRBV14 | CASRRRQANEKLFF | TGTGCCAGCAGACGTAGACAAGCTAATGAAAAACTGTTTTTT
- | TRBJ2-3 | TRBD2 | TRBV19 | CASTTTGTSGGADTQYF | TGTGCCAGTACCACTACCGGGACTAGCGGGGGGGCAGATACGCAGTATTTT
- | TRBJ1-4 | TRBD1 | TRBV28 | CASSFMGQENEKLFF | TGTGCCAGCAGTTTTATGGGACAGGAGAATGAAAAACTGTTTTTT
- | TRBJ2-7 | TRBD2 | TRBV24-1 | CATSGFRAGGPEYEQYF | TGTGCCACCAGTGGCTTTCGAGCGGGGGGGCCGGAGTACGAGCAGTACTTC